This T cell receptor beta chain was captured in a study of cytomegalovirus exposure and HLA in healthy donors. Study-level background: Genotyping showed roughly 76% of fewer than 500 donors falling in the Caucasian-associated ancestry cluster.

Study-level findings and limits: Other equally common chains were less clonally expanded than HLA-associated TCR beta chains, a later analysis showed. One later analysis reportedly identified an Asian-associated ancestry cluster that showed fewer N-insertions than the roughly 620-donor mean.

The germline V gene encodes CDR1 SGHKS and CDR2 YYEKEE (reference sequence). The CDR3 loop spans 15 amino acids. Deletions cut 4 bases from V and 7 bases from J, with 20 bases between. Primers included in the PCR were 60 Vbeta and 13 Jbeta primers. This table comes from immunoSEQ multiplex PCR, and its TCRdb copy is limited to in-frame clones, with some not included. The sample includes nearly 110,000 clones, roughly 80% of them seen just once. Details on this clone: The antigen is not known.

Participants comprised healthy donors of bone marrow. The sequence was collected from a man aged 45-65 years in good health and CMV-seronegative. J is TRBJ1-2 and V is TRBV5-5; maybe TRBD1 (6 bases). Sequencing was carried out using PBMCs. Here the CDR3 DNA reads TGTGCCAGCAGCGGACAGTACAGGGACCGGGCTGGCTACACCTTC. This sequence encodes CASSGQYRDRAGYTF.